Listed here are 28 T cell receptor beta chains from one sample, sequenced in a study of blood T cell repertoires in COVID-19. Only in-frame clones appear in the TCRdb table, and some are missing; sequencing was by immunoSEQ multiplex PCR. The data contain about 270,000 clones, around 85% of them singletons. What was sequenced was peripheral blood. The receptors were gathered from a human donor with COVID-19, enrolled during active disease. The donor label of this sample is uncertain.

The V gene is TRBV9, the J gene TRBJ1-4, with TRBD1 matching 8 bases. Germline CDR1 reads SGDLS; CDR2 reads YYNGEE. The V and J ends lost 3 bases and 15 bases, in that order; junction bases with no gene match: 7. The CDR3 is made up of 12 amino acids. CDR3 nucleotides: TGTGCCAGCAGCGAGGGGACAGGTCGTTTGTTTTTT. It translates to CASSEGTGRLFF.

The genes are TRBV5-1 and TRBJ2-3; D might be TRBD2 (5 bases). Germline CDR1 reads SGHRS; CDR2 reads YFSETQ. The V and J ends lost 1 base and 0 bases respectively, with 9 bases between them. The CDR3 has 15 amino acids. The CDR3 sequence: CASSLQKRSTDTQYF. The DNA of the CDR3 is TGCGCCAGCAGCTTGCAGAAGCGGAGCACAGATACGCAGTATTTT.

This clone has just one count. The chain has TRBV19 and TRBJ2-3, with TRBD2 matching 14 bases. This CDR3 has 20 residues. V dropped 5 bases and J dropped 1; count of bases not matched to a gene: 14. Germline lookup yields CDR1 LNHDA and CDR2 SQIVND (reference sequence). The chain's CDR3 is CASSQTSGRAPGVRTDTQYF. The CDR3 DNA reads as TGTGCCAGTAGTCAGACTAGCGGGAGGGCCCCGGGAGTCCGCACAGATACGCAGTATTTT. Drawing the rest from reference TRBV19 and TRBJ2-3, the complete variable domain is DGGITQSPKYLFRKEGQNVTLSCEQNLNHDAMYWYRQDPGQGLRLIYYSQIVNDFQKGDIAEGYSVSREKKESFPLTVTSAQKNPTAFYLCASSQTSGRAPGVRTDTQYFGPGTRLTVL.

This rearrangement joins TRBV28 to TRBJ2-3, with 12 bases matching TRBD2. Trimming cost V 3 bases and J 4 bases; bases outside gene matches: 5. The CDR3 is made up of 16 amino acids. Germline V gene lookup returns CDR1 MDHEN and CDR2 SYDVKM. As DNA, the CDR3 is TGTGCCAGCAGTTTCTCTAGCGGGAGGGGGCCAGATACGCAGTATTTT. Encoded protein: CASSFSSGRGPDTQYF.

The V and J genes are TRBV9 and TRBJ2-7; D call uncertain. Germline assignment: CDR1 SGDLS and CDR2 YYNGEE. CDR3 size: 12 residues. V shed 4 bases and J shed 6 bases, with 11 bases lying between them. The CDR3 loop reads CASSRTFGEQYF. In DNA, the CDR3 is TGTGCCAGCAGCAGAACTTTCGGCGAGCAGTACTTC.

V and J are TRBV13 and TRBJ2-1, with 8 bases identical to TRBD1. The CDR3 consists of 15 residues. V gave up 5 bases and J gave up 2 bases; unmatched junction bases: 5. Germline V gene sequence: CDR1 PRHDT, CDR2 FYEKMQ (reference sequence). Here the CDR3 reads CASSTDRAAYNEQFF. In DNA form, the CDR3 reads TGTGCCAGCAGCACGGACAGGGCGGCCTACAATGAGCAGTTCTTC.

The CDR3 DNA sequence: TGTGCCAGCAGGGGGACAGCGAACACCGGGGAGCTGTTTTTT. Translated, it gives CASRGTANTGELFF. The J gene is TRBJ2-2, the V gene TRBV27; 7 nucleotides agree with TRBD1. The CDR3 is 14 residues long. J gave up 0 bases and V 6 bases, and 1 base lay outside the gene matches. The germline gives CDR1 MNHEY, CDR2 SMNVEV (reference sequence).

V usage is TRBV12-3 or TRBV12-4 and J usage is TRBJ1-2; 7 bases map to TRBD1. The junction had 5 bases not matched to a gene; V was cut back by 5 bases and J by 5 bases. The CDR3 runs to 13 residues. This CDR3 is CASSTSGGYGYTF. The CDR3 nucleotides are TGTGCCAGCAGTACGTCAGGGGGGTATGGCTACACCTTC.

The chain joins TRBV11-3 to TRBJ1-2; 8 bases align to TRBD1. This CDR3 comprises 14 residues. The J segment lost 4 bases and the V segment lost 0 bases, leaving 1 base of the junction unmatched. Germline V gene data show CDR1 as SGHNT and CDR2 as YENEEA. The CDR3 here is CASSLDGQGYGYTF. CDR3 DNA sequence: TGTGCCAGCAGCTTAGATGGACAGGGCTATGGCTACACCTTC.

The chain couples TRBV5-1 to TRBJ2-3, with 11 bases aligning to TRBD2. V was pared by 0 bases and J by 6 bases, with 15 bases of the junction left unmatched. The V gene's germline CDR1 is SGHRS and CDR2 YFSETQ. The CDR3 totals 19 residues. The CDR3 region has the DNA TGCGCCAGCAGCTTGGCGGGGGGGACTAGCGGAGACCTCCCGGATACGCAGTATTTT. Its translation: CASSLAGGTSGDLPDTQYF. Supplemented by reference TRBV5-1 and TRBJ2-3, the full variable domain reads KAGVTQTPRYLIKTRGQQVTLSCSPISGHRSVSWYQQTPGQGLQFLFEYFSETQRNKGNFPGRFSGRQFSNSRSEMNVSTLELGDSALYLCASSLAGGTSGDLPDTQYFGPGTRLTVL.

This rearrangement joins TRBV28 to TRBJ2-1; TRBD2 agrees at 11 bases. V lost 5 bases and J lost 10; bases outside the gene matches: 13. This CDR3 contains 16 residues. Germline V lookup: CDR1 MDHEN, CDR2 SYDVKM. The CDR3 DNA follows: TGTGCCAGCAGTGGCCCGGGGGCTAGCGGGAGGCCCGAGCAGTTCTTC. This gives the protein CASSGPGASGRPEQFF.

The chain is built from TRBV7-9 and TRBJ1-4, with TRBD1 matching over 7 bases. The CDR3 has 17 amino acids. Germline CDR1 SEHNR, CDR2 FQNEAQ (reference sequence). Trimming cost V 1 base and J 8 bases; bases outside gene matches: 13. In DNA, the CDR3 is TGTGCCAGCAGCTTAGGCCCACAGGGGATTAAATGGGAAAAACTGTTTTTT. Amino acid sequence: CASSLGPQGIKWEKLFF.

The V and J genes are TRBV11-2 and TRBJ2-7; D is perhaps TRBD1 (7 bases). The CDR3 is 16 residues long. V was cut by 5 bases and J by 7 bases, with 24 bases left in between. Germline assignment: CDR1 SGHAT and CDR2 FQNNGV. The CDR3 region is CASSKTGTADYREQYF. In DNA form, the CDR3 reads TGTGCCAGCAGCAAAACCGGGACAGCGGACTATCGGGAGCAGTACTTC.

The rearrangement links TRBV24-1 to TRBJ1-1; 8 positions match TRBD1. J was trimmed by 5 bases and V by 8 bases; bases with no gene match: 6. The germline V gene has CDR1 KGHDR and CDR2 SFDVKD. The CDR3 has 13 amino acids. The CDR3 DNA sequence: TGTGCCACCAAGGCAGGGGGCTTTACTGAAGCTTTCTTT. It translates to CATKAGGFTEAFF.

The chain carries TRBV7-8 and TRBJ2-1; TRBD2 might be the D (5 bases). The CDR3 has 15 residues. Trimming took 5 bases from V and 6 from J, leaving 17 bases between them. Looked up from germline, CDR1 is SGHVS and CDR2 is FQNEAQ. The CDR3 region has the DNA TGTGCCAGCAGCCCGGACTCCCGGATGGGCAATGAGCAGTTCTTC. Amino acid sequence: CASSPDSRMGNEQFF.

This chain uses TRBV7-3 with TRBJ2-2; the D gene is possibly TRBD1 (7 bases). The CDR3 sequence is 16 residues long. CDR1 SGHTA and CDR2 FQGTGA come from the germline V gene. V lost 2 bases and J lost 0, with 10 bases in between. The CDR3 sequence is CASSLQGGANTGELFF. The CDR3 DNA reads TGTGCCAGCAGCTTACAGGGGGGAGCGAACACCGGGGAGCTGTTTTTT.

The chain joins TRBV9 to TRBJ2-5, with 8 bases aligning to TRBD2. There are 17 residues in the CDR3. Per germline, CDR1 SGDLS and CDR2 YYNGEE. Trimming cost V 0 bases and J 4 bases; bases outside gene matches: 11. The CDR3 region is CASSVGSSGLSGETQYF. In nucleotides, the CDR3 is TGTGCCAGCAGCGTAGGGTCTAGCGGGCTCTCAGGAGAGACCCAGTACTTC.

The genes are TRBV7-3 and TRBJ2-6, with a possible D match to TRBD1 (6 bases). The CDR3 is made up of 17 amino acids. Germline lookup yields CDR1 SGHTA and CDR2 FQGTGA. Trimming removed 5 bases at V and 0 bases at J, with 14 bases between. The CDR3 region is CASSRRDTFSGANVLTF. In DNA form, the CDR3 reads TGTGCCAGCAGCCGCCGGGACACTTTCTCTGGGGCCAACGTCCTGACTTTC.

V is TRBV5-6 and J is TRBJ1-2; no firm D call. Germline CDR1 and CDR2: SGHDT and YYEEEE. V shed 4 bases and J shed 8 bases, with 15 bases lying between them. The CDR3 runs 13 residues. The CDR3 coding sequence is TGTGCCAGCAGCGGCCAGTGGGCGAAGGGCTACACCTTC. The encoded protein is CASSGQWAKGYTF.

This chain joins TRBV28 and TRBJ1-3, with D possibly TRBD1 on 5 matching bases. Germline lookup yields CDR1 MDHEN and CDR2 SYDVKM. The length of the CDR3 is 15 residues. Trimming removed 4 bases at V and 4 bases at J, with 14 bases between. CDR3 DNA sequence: TGTGCCAGCAGTTCGGCGGAGGGGTGGGGAAACACCATATATTTT. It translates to CASSSAEGWGNTIYF.

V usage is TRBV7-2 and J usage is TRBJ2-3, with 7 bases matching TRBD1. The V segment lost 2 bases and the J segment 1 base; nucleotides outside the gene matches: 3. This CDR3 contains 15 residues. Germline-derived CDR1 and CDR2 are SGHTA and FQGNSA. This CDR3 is CASSLIGQGTDTQYF. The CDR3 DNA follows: TGTGCCAGCAGCTTAATAGGACAGGGCACAGATACGCAGTATTTT.

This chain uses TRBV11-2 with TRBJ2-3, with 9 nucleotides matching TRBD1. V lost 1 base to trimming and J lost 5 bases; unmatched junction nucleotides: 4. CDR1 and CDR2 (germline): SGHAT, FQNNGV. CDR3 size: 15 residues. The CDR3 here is CASSLAGTGLDTQYF. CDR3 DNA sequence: TGTGCCAGCAGCTTAGCAGGGACAGGGCTAGATACGCAGTATTTT.

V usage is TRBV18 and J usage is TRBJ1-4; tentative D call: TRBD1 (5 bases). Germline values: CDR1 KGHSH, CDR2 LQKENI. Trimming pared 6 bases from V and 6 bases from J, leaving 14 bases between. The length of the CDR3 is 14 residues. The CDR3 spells CASSTHTGDEKLFF. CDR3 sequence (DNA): TGTGCCAGCTCGACACACACAGGAGATGAAAAACTGTTTTTT.

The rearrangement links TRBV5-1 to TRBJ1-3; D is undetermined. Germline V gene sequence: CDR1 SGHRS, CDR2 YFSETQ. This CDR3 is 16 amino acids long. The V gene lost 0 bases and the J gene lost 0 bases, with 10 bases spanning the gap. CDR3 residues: CASSLDQISSGNTIYF. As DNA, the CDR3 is TGCGCCAGCAGCTTGGATCAGATTTCCTCTGGAAACACCATATATTTT.

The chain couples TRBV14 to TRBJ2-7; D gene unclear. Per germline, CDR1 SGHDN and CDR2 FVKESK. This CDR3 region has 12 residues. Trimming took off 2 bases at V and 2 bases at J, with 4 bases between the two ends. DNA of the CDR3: TGTGCCAGCAGCCAACCCACCTACGAGCAGTACTTC. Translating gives CASSQPTYEQYF.

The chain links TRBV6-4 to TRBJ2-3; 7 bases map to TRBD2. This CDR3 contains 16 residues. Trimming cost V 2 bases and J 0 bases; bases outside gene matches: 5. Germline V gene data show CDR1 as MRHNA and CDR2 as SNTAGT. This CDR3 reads CASSDRTSRSTDTQYF. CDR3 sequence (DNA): TGTGCCAGCAGTGACCGGACTAGTCGGAGCACAGATACGCAGTATTTT.

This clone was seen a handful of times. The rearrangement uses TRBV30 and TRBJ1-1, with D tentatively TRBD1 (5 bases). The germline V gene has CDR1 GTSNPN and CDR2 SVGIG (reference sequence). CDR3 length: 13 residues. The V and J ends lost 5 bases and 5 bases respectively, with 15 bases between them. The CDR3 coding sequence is TGTGCCTGGTTATGGGGCAGGCAGACTGAAGCTTTCTTT. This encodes CAWLWGRQTEAFF.

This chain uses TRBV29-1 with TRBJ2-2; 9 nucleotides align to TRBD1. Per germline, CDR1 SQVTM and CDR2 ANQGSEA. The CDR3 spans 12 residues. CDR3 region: CQGQGYTGELFF. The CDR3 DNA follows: TGCCAGGGACAGGGCTACACCGGGGAGCTGTTTTTT.